This T cell receptor (beta chain) was documented in a study of control samples from healthy donors and cancer patients. Trimming at V came to 4 bases and at J to 5 bases, leaving 13 bases not matched to a gene. Germline lookup yields CDR1 SGHVS and CDR2 FQNEAQ. The CDR3 covers 16 residues. Libraries were prepared by immunoSEQ multiplex PCR; TCRdb keeps only in-frame clonotypes and omits some of them. The sample lists about 160,000 clones, approximately 90% occurring once. This receptor was obtained from a young man in good health. The genes are TRBV7-8 and TRBJ1-2; TRBD1 agrees at 7 bases. The sequencing input was blood. CDR3: CASSSLGDSPPYGYTF. CDR3 coding DNA: TGTGCCAGCAGCTCCCTTGGGGACAGCCCACCGTATGGCTACACCTTC.